This T cell receptor (beta chain) was profiled in a study of shared clonotypes between healthy human individuals. The study, taken as a whole, reports: Sequencing depth was a factor that was expected to affect clonotype sharing among donors. Naive subsets, compared against memory subsets, generally had larger estimated richness values.

Trimming removed 5 bases from V and 5 bases from J, with 13 bases in between. Germline V gene sequence: CDR1 MNHEY, CDR2 SVGAGI. The CDR3 consists of 14 residues. Worth noting for this clone: Its antigen is currently unknown.

Profiled with immunoSEQ multiplex PCR; TCRdb holds only in-frame clones, not every one. The sample includes some 2.4 million clones, 80% to 95% seen only once; the top ten take more than 0.35%. This chain links TRBV6-5 with TRBJ2-1; D may match TRBD1 or TRBD2 (5 bases each). This clonotype was sampled from a man aged 18 to 29 in good health. Some clones in this sample may be carry-over from other donors' samples. The sample comprised naive CD4+ T cells from PBMCs. The subset: CD45RA+ positively selected. CDR3 nucleotides: TGTGCCAGCAGTGGGGGATCCCATCACAATGAGCAGTTCTTC. Translation: CASSGGSHHNEQFF.